Listed here is a single T cell receptor beta chain. This receptor's antigen is unknown. Nothing much larger sits one base from this clone, and base qualities are not available. This same CDR3 is encoded by further DNA sequences in the sample. TCR CDR3 regions were amplified from genomic DNA by multiplex PCR using the deep immunoSEQ assay. For each cell subset, the extracted genomic DNA was distributed evenly across all wells of several immunoSEQ 96-well plates, and each plate served as one replicate. Each replicate PCR for sorted subsets received around 0.2 ug genomic DNA, equal to about 30,000 T cell genomes. Purified libraries were measured with a Qubit 3.0 fluorometer, size-checked on a Bioanalyzer 2100, and measured again with the KAPA Library Quantification kit. Every immunoSEQ 96-well plate was sequenced on a separate single-read 150-cycle Illumina NextSeq 550 flow cell. The authors' pipeline ran thus. Because only junctional sequences without quality scores were contained in the immunoSEQ output, filtering matching that applied to full-length reads could not be performed. Sequences were annotated with PyIR, a Python wrapper for IgBLAST v1.9, using IMGT germline references to assign V/J genes and CDR3. Reads were removed for weak V/J assignments (E-value above 1e-6), missing CDR3, stop codons, out-of-frame junctions, or ambiguous translated residues. V3J clonotypes were defined as sequences sharing an identical inferred V gene, J gene, and CDR3 amino acid sequence. To compute the percentage overlap between repertoires, the number of shared unique clonotypes was divided by the size of the smaller repertoire. Repertoire richness was assessed with RTK rarefaction, the Chao1 estimator, and Recon v2.1 estimates of unobserved clonotypes. Generation probabilities were computed with OLGA for all TCRbeta clonotypes obtained by the gDNA method from several donors. Held by TCRdb, this immuneACCESS table contains in-frame sequences only and omits some clones. Under half of the omission traces to an unresolved V gene where checked; the cause of the rest is unknown. That table supplies the V and J calls and clone size; D and trimming were determined from the DNA. This sample comprises some 2 million clones, 85% to 95% of them detected only once. The ten largest clones take up roughly 1.1% of the sample.

This sample was included in a study of shared clonotypes between healthy human individuals (dated by TCRdb to between 2020 and 2021). Turning to the overall study: The cohort comprised two women and three men aged 18 to 49 years. For each donor, three plates each were used for CD4 naive and CD4 memory, two plates were used for CD8 naive, and one plate was used for CD8 memory. To estimate repertoire size and how much clonotype sharing occurs between individuals, the study deeply sequenced the blood TCR repertoires of five healthy adults. To increase sequencing depth and limit assay-specific biases, different laboratories used diverse techniques to prepare libraries and sequence TCR repertoires. Per donor, leukapheresis produced somewhere between about 0.94 and 9.5 billion PBMCs.

The investigation overall reported the following: Clonotypes shared by all four sorted-subset donors showed higher generation probabilities than non-shared clonotypes. Even with the large sequencing depth, rarefaction of the sorted-subset datasets indicated that sequencing was incomplete. Only blood was sampled, and tissue TCR repertoires likely differ from those in blood. Pairwise subsampling indicated that sequencing depth was expected to affect the degree of clonotype sharing among donors. When a few donors were compared, the shared fraction of clonotypes was approximately 5% for naive CD4, around 4% for naive CD8, roughly 2.3% for memory CD4, and 0.35% to 0.5% for memory CD8. Naive subsets generally had larger estimated clonotype richness than memory subsets did. Because the study included only a small number of donors, the genetic and exposure-history diversity represented was limited.

CD8 naive samples were CD45RO-negative cells positively selected for CCR7, giving a CD45RA+CCR7+ population that excluded TemRA cells. The donors were healthy, HIV-negative adults who had no recently reported acute infections or vaccinations. All donors were Caucasian adults living in Nashville, Tennessee, USA. After blood collection by leukapheresis, PBMCs were isolated using Ficoll-Histopaque density gradient centrifugation and then cryopreserved in the vapor phase of liquid nitrogen. Analytical flow cytometry was used to check the purity and quantity of every magnetically sorted T cell population. Each sorted fraction had its genomic DNA isolated and then quantified by UV absorbance on a Nanodrop 2000c. The CDR3 contains 12 residues, cysteine and phenylalanine counted. Only the CDR3 DNA stays, 36 bases, in frame from base 1. In the germline V gene (reference sequence), CDR1 corresponds to SEHNR and CDR2 to FQNEAQ. The V and J ends are trimmed by 1 base and 8 bases, leaving 6 bases between them.

The sequenced sample consisted of naive CD8+ T cells sorted from blood. This specimen's cell subset or site label, interpreted: CD45RA+CCR7+. This TCR came from a man younger than 30 in good health. The V gene is TRBV7-9 and the J gene is TRBJ2-1; the D gene identity is not certain. The DNA sequence follows: TGTGCCAGCAGCTTAGGGGTCGATGAGCAGTTCTTC. This translates into CASSLGVDEQFF.